This passage covers 7 T cell receptor beta chains from one sample sequenced in a study of T cells in Graves' hyperthyroidism and ophthalmopathy. Researchers took RNA transcripts and amplified the TCR beta CDR3 regions from them. First-round RT-PCR targeting the TCR CDR3 was performed with the HTBI primer set. Using its own MiXCR run on the multiplex PCR reads, TCRdb lists one record per CDR3 protein. This table has over 300,000 distinct CDR3 sequences, approximately 15% appearing once. Sequencing was performed on blood. These receptors were taken from a woman aged 55-70 years with Graves' hyperthyroidism.

The rearrangement uses TRBV6-1 and TRBJ2-7; 8 positions match TRBD1. With 5 bases clipped from V and 7 bases from J, the junction kept 10 bases outside the gene matches. Germline loops: CDR1 MNHNS, CDR2 SASEGT. The length of the CDR3 is 14 residues. CDR3: CASSPPQGAGEQYF. CDR3 in DNA: TGTGCCAGCAGTCCCCCGCAGGGGGCAGGGGAGCAGTACTTC.

This clonotype was observed many times. V gene TRBV7-3 combines with J gene TRBJ2-1; 7 bases fit TRBD1. V was clipped by 8 bases and J by 1 base; unmatched bases: 2. CDR3 size: 13 residues. The germline V gene encodes CDR1 SGHTA and CDR2 FQGTGA. The CDR3 loop reads CASGQESYNEQFF. DNA of the CDR3: TGTGCCAGCGGACAGGAATCCTACAATGAGCAGTTCTTC.

This chain links TRBV20-1 with TRBJ2-5; D is perhaps TRBD2 (5 bases). Germline V gives CDR1 DFQATT, CDR2 SNEGSKA (reference sequence). V lost 5 bases and J 4 bases, leaving 11 bases between the germline ends. The CDR3 consists of 12 residues. The CDR3 DNA is TGCAGTGCTCAGGACTCGAGAGAGACCCAGTACTTC. It yields the protein CSAQDSRETQYF.

The sample holds one count of this clonotype. The chain carries TRBV6-5 and TRBJ2-3; D remains ambiguous. The length of the CDR3 is 14 residues. V gave up 8 bases and J gave up 4 bases, with 16 bases separating them. Germline V gene data show CDR1 as MNHEY and CDR2 as SVGAGI. CDR3 residues: CASRFSRSADTQYF. CDR3 DNA sequence: TGTGCCAGCCGTTTTTCCCGCAGCGCAGATACGCAGTATTTT.

This clonotype appeared many times. This chain connects TRBV27 to TRBJ2-7; D is perhaps TRBD1 or TRBD2 (5 bases each). Trimming took off 4 bases at V and 5 bases at J, with 12 bases between the two ends. This CDR3 region has 13 residues. Germline CDR1 is MNHEY and CDR2 is SMNVEV (reference sequence). The CDR3 here is CASSSGADNEQYF. CDR3 DNA sequence: TGTGCCAGCAGTTCCGGGGCCGACAACGAGCAGTACTTC.

This clonotype was counted only a few times. The chain links TRBV4-1 to TRBJ2-1; D is perhaps TRBD1 or TRBD2 (7 bases each). V lost 1 base, J lost 2 bases, and 12 bases lay in between. The CDR3 loop spans 16 amino acids. The germline gives CDR1 MGHRA, CDR2 YSYEKL. The CDR3 nucleotides read TGCGCCAGCAGCCAAGTCGCAGGGGGGGCCTACAATGAGCAGTTCTTC. It encodes CASSQVAGGAYNEQFF.

This clonotype has at least ten counts. This chain uses TRBV10-3 with TRBJ1-3; TRBD1 aligns across 7 bases. Unmatched junction bases numbered 22, after V lost 10 bases and J lost 4 bases. The CDR3 spans 18 residues. Germline V gene data show CDR1 as ENHRY and CDR2 as SYGVKD. Here the CDR3 reads CASNPTNRQGRMGNTIYF. CDR3 nucleotide sequence: TGTGCCAGCAACCCAACCAATCGACAGGGAAGAATGGGAAACACCATATATTTT.